The next 18 T cell receptor beta chains were all read from a single sample in a study of CD4 T cells in relation to SARS-CoV-2 and coronaviruses. Unexposed donor CD4+ T cells date from about 2011-2018, before the COVID-19 pandemic. Sequencing used immunoSEQ multiplex PCR; TCRdb keeps in-frame clones, though not all of them. The sample carries about 59,000 clones, roughly 89% recorded once. Sample: memory CD4+ T cells from PBMCs. The receptors here all came from a human donor in good health.

The chain recombines TRBV5-1 with TRBJ2-7, with TRBD2 matching 9 bases. J was trimmed by 2 bases and V by 0 bases; bases with no gene match: 0. This CDR3 is built from 14 residues. Germline values: CDR1 SGHRS, CDR2 YFSETQ. This CDR3 reads CASSLASGAYEQYF. CDR3 in DNA: TGCGCCAGCAGCTTGGCTAGCGGGGCCTACGAGCAGTACTTC. The full variable domain, in which reference TRBV5-1 and TRBJ2-7 provide the parts outside the CDR3, is KAGVTQTPRYLIKTRGQQVTLSCSPISGHRSVSWYQQTPGQGLQFLFEYFSETQRNKGNFPGRFSGRQFSNSRSEMNVSTLELGDSALYLCASSLASGAYEQYFGPGTRLTVT.

The chain recombines TRBV5-1 with TRBJ2-6, with D possibly being TRBD1 or TRBD2 (5 bases each). The V gene lost 0 bases and the J gene lost 0 bases, with 16 bases spanning the gap. CDR1 is SGHRS and CDR2 is YFSETQ in the germline V gene. This CDR3 has 19 amino acids. The CDR3 bases are TGCGCCAGCAGCTTGGGTCCTTCGGGGACGTACTCTGGGGCCAACGTCCTGACTTTC. This encodes CASSLGPSGTYSGANVLTF.

The genes are TRBV25-1 and TRBJ2-4, with a possible D match to TRBD1 (5 bases). Germline CDR1 MGHDK, CDR2 SYGVNS. The ends were cut back, 4 bases at V and 6 bases at J, with 13 bases in the middle. This CDR3 contains 14 residues. CDR3: CASSGRQGRNIQYF. CDR3 nucleotide sequence: TGTGCCAGCAGTGGGCGTCAGGGTCGAAACATTCAGTACTTC.

V usage is TRBV28 and J usage is TRBJ2-1; 12 bases agree with TRBD2. Trimming at V came to 6 bases and at J to 6 bases, leaving 6 bases not matched to a gene. The CDR3 extends over 15 amino acids. Germline V gene lookup returns CDR1 MDHEN and CDR2 SYDVKM. The CDR3 bases are TGTGCCAGCAGCCGGACTAGCGGGATGTCCAATGAGCAGTTCTTC. Translation: CASSRTSGMSNEQFF.

The genes are TRBV18 and TRBJ2-5; D is perhaps TRBD1 (5 bases). The ends were cut back, 3 bases at V and 2 bases at J, with 16 bases in the middle. CDR1 is KGHSH, CDR2 LQKENI, per germline. The CDR3 spans 16 residues. CDR3: CASSPRERIGQETQYF. As DNA, the CDR3 is TGTGCCAGCTCACCCAGGGAAAGAATTGGGCAAGAGACCCAGTACTTC. The full variable domain, in which reference TRBV18 and TRBJ2-5 provide the parts outside the CDR3, is NAGVMQNPRHLVRRRGQEARLRCSPMKGHSHVYWYRQLPEEGLKFMVYLQKENIIDESGMPKERFSAEFPKEGPSILRIQQVVRGDSAAYFCASSPRERIGQETQYFGPGTRLLVL.

V and J are TRBV9 and TRBJ2-1; D is possibly TRBD2 (6 bases). This CDR3 region has 15 residues. Looked up from germline, CDR1 is SGDLS and CDR2 is YYNGEE. The V and J ends lost 0 bases and 2 bases respectively, with 9 bases between them. CDR3 sequence (DNA): TGTGCCAGCAGCGTAGGCGGGAATACCTACAATGAGCAGTTCTTC. Its protein product is CASSVGGNTYNEQFF.

The chain links TRBV29-1 to TRBJ1-2, with D tentatively TRBD1 (5 bases). Trimming cost V 4 bases and J 8 bases, with 11 bases left between them. The CDR3 extends over 11 amino acids. The V gene's germline CDR1 is SQVTM and CDR2 ANQGSEA. The CDR3: CSVARAGGYTF. For the CDR3, the DNA is TGCAGCGTTGCCAGGGCGGGGGGCTACACCTTC.

The chain links TRBV27 to TRBJ1-5, with a tentative D call TRBD1 (5 bases). Germline-derived CDR1 and CDR2 are MNHEY and SMNVEV (reference sequence). V was cut by 5 bases and J by 2 bases, with 10 bases left in between. This CDR3 is 14 amino acids long. This chain's CDR3 is CASSPGLRNQPQHF. DNA for the CDR3: TGTGCCAGCAGTCCAGGGCTGCGCAATCAGCCCCAGCATTTT.

The J gene is TRBJ2-3, the V gene TRBV11-2; D not certain. Looked up from germline, CDR1 is SGHAT and CDR2 is FQNNGV. With 0 bases removed from V and 6 bases from J, the gap between germline ends came to 10 bases. CDR3 size: 14 residues. The CDR3 DNA reads TGTGCCAGCAGCTTAGATCCGCCGCCCGATACGCAGTATTTT. This encodes CASSLDPPPDTQYF.

The chain couples TRBV11-2 to TRBJ2-1, with 10 bases fitting TRBD2. This CDR3 comprises 15 residues. Germline V lookup: CDR1 SGHAT, CDR2 FQNNGV. V gave up 4 bases and J gave up 3 bases; unmatched junction bases: 3. CDR3 bases: TGTGCCAGCAGCTCGCAGCGGGAGGGCTACAATGAGCAGTTCTTC. Protein: CASSSQREGYNEQFF.

The V gene is TRBV24-1, the J gene TRBJ2-5; unclear D gene. Germline CDR1 and CDR2: KGHDR and SFDVKD. The V gene lost 4 bases and the J gene lost 0 bases, with 8 bases spanning the gap. CDR3 size: 14 residues. In DNA, the CDR3 is TGTGCCACCAGTGAGAGGACCAACCAAGAGACCCAGTACTTC. Translated: CATSERTNQETQYF.

The gene calls are TRBV28 and TRBJ2-2; 12 positions match TRBD2. The V and J ends lost 7 bases and 5 bases, in that order; junction bases with no gene match: 5. This CDR3 is built from 15 residues. Looked up from germline, CDR1 is MDHEN and CDR2 is SYDVKM. Here the CDR3 DNA reads TGTGCCAGCACTCCGACTAGCGGGAGAACCGGGGAGCTGTTTTTT. It translates to CASTPTSGRTGELFF.

The chain couples TRBV28 to TRBJ1-1, with D perhaps TRBD1 (5 bases). With 8 bases removed from V and 1 base from J, the gap between germline ends came to 20 bases. The CDR3 has 16 amino acids. Per the germline V gene, CDR1 is MDHEN and CDR2 is SYDVKM. The CDR3 DNA reads TGTGCCAGCCCTCCGCTCCAGGGACGGACGAACACTGAAGCTTTCTTT. Translation gives CASPPLQGRTNTEAFF. The full variable domain, rest sourced from reference TRBV28 and TRBJ1-1, is DVKVTQSSRYLVKRTGEKVFLECVQDMDHENMFWYRQDPGLGLRLIYFSYDVKMKEKGDIPEGYSVSREKKERFSLILESASTNQTSMYLCASPPLQGRTNTEAFFGQGTRLTVV.

This clone was observed once. The chain uses TRBV19 and TRBJ1-1; D ambiguous. The germline gives CDR1 LNHDA, CDR2 SQIVND (reference sequence). The CDR3 covers 14 residues. V gave up 2 bases and J gave up 1 base, with 8 bases separating them. CDR3 region: CASSINPPNTEAFF. The CDR3, as DNA: TGTGCCAGTAGTATAAACCCGCCGAACACTGAAGCTTTCTTT. The entire variable domain, with the rest obtained from reference TRBV19 and TRBJ1-1, is as follows: DGGITQSPKYLFRKEGQNVTLSCEQNLNHDAMYWYRQDPGQGLRLIYYSQIVNDFQKGDIAEGYSVSREKKESFPLTVTSAQKNPTAFYLCASSINPPNTEAFFGQGTRLTVV.

This chain connects TRBV15 to TRBJ2-6; D unresolved. V gave up 4 bases and J gave up 0 bases, with 22 bases separating them. Germline V gene lookup returns CDR1 LNHNV and CDR2 YYDKDF (reference sequence). This CDR3 is built from 20 residues. CDR3 residues: CATSKFPPGQIISGANVLTF. Written as DNA, the CDR3 is TGTGCCACCAGCAAATTTCCTCCGGGCCAGATCATCTCTGGGGCCAACGTCCTGACTTTC.

This clone is a singleton in its sample. The chain has TRBV5-1 and TRBJ1-5; D gene ambiguous. The CDR3 is 14 amino acids. V lost 0 bases and J 3 bases, leaving 7 bases between the germline ends. Germline values: CDR1 SGHRS, CDR2 YFSETQ. This CDR3 is CASSLEGNNQPQHF. The CDR3, as DNA: TGCGCCAGCAGCTTGGAGGGTAACAATCAGCCCCAGCATTTT.

The chain employs TRBV6-5 and TRBJ2-3; a weak D match, TRBD1 (6 bases). In germline, CDR1 is MNHEY, CDR2 SVGAGI. The CDR3 is made up of 14 amino acids. V was cut by 10 bases and J by 1 base, with 15 bases left in between. The CDR3 loop is CATQNEGGTDTQYF. The CDR3 DNA follows: TGTGCCACACAAAACGAGGGGGGCACAGATACGCAGTATTTT.

The chain couples TRBV28 to TRBJ2-5; 10 bases match TRBD2. Germline V gives CDR1 MDHEN, CDR2 SYDVKM. Losses at the gene ends were 2 bases for V and 6 bases for J; bases not matched to a gene: 6. The CDR3 consists of 15 residues. The CDR3 DNA reads TGTGCCAGCAGTTTAGCGTCTAGCGGGAGTAAGACCCAGTACTTC. This sequence encodes CASSLASSGSKTQYF.